A selection of T cell receptor beta chains follows, all from one sample in a study of T cell clones after liver transplantation. Sequencing used immunoSEQ multiplex PCR; TCRdb keeps in-frame clones, though not all of them. Of around 70,000 clones detected, 92% appear once; the ten largest clones hold more than 0.85%. The sample here was CD4+ T cells from blood, taken roughly 26 months after liver transplant. All receptors derive from a human patient who received a liver transplant. Some T cells may be provided by the graft donor. CDR3s include the opening cysteine and the closing phenylalanine or tryptophan. A D gene is named only where the DNA matches it firmly. Clone size, where shown, is once, few, many, or a class for clones that have expanded.

abundance | d_gene | j_gene | v_gene | CDR3aa | CDR3nt
NA | TRBD1 | TRBJ2-2 | TRBV29-1 | CSVVRDRNTGELFF | TGCAGCGTTGTCCGGGACAGAAACACCGGGGAGCTGTTTTTT
NA | TRBD2 | TRBJ2-5 | TRBV7-2 | CASSPGLAQGETQYF | TGTGCCAGCAGCCCAGGACTAGCTCAGGGGGAGACCCAGTACTTC
NA | NA | TRBJ2-7 | TRBV14 | CASSHDDTPYDEQYF | TGTGCCAGCAGCCACGACGACACTCCTTACGATGAGCAGTACTTC
NA | NA | TRBJ1-1 | TRBV20-1 | CSALNTEAFF | TGCAGTGCCCTCAACACTGAAGCTTTCTTT
NA | TRBD2 | TRBJ2-3 | TRBV29-1 | CSVEREGPTDTQYF | TGCAGCGTTGAACGGGAGGGCCCCACAGATACGCAGTATTTT
NA | NA | TRBJ2-5 | TRBV5-1 | CASSLGLAQETQYF | TGCGCCAGCAGCTTGGGTCTAGCTCAAGAGACCCAGTACTTC
NA | TRBD1 | TRBJ1-5 | TRBV28 | CASSSQGALGQPQHF | TGTGCCAGCAGTTCACAGGGGGCGCTGGGTCAGCCCCAGCATTTT
NA | NA | TRBJ2-7 | TRBV5-1 | CASSLDFHEQYF | TGCGCCAGCAGCCTGGACTTCCACGAGCAGTACTTC
NA | TRBD1 | TRBJ2-2 | TRBV25-1 | CASSDHQTGVANTGELFF | TGTGCCAGCAGTGACCATCAGACAGGGGTTGCGAACACCGGGGAGCTGTTTTTT
once | NA | TRBJ2-3 | TRBV5-1 | CASSLRPTSLGLADTQYF | TGCGCCAGCAGCTTGCGGCCAACGAGCCTCGGATTGGCAGATACGCAGTATTTT
NA | NA | TRBJ2-7 | TRBV21-1 | CAGRRYEQYF | TGTGCCGGGAGGCGCTACGAGCAGTACTTC
few | NA | TRBJ2-7 | TRBV11-3 | CASTSRDTYSYEQYF | TGTGCCAGCACCTCCCGGGACACCTACTCCTACGAGCAGTACTTC
NA | NA | TRBJ1-4 | TRBV6-1 | CASSVRQSNEKLFF | TGTGCCAGCAGTGTACGACAGAGTAATGAAAAACTGTTTTTT
NA | NA | TRBJ2-3 | TRBV7-8 | CASSQGTTTDTQYF | TGTGCCAGCAGCCAGGGGACGACTACAGATACGCAGTATTTT
NA | NA | TRBJ2-1 | TRBV7-3 | CASSPDSAYNEQFF | TGTGCCAGCAGCCCAGACTCGGCCTACAATGAGCAGTTCTTC
once | TRBD1 | TRBJ2-3 | TRBV27 | CASKVLLTGSSTDTQYF | TGTGCCAGCAAGGTACTCCTGACAGGGAGCAGCACAGATACGCAGTATTTT
NA | NA | TRBJ1-4 | TRBV15 | CATSPSTGSTNEKLFF | TGTGCCACCAGCCCCAGCACAGGGTCAACTAATGAAAAACTGTTTTTT
NA | NA | TRBJ2-2 | TRBV5-1 | CASSLYRGADTGELFF | TGCGCCAGCAGCTTGTACCGGGGGGCGGACACCGGGGAGCTGTTTTTT
NA | NA | TRBJ1-2 | TRBV7-2 | CASSPQRFTNYGYTF | TGTGCCAGCAGCCCTCAAAGGTTTACTAACTATGGCTACACCTTC
NA | TRBD2 | TRBJ2-7 | TRBV5-1 | CASSPKGREDYEQYF | TGCGCCAGCAGCCCCAAAGGGAGGGAGGACTACGAGCAGTACTTC
NA | NA | TRBJ1-4 | TRBV28 | CASSFRGGGEKLFF | TGTGCCAGCAGTTTTAGGGGAGGAGGTGAAAAACTGTTTTTT
NA | TRBD1 | TRBJ1-4 | TRBV19 | CASSRDRVEEKLFF | TGTGCCAGTAGTAGGGACAGGGTAGAAGAAAAACTGTTTTTT
NA | NA | TRBJ2-5 | TRBV13 | CASSNPQETQYF | TGTGCCAGCAGCAACCCGCAGGAGACCCAGTACTTC
NA | TRBD2 | TRBJ2-7 | TRBV27 | CASSPRTSGPSGEQYF | TGTGCCAGCAGTCCCCGGACTAGCGGGCCCAGCGGCGAGCAGTACTTC
NA | NA | TRBJ1-3 | TRBV5-6 | CASSLGSSGNTIYF | TGTGCCAGCAGCTTGGGGAGCTCTGGAAACACCATATATTTT
NA | NA | TRBJ2-6 | TRBV7-2 | CASSLAGGGYGANVLTF | TGTGCCAGCAGCTTGGCCGGAGGAGGGTACGGGGCCAACGTCCTGACTTTC
NA | NA | TRBJ2-4 | TRBV10-2 | CASSTAAMIQYF | TGCGCCAGCAGTACAGCGGCTATGATTCAGTACTTC
NA | NA | TRBJ1-4 | TRBV4-3 | CASSQAFGVGGEKLFF | TGCGCCAGCAGCCAAGCATTTGGGGTGGGTGGTGAAAAACTGTTTTTT
NA | TRBD1 | TRBJ1-1 | TRBV10-3 | CAIRQGGSTEAFF | TGTGCCATCAGGCAGGGGGGAAGCACTGAAGCTTTCTTT
NA | NA | TRBJ2-1 | TRBV5-4 | CASSLDGGPTYNEQFF | TGTGCCAGCAGCTTGGACGGCGGGCCGACCTACAATGAGCAGTTCTTC
NA | TRBD2 | TRBJ2-1 | TRBV6-1 | CASTLSSGRNEQFF | TGTGCCAGCACCCTTTCTAGCGGGAGGAATGAGCAGTTCTTC
NA | NA | TRBJ2-1 | TRBV5-4 | CASSLKRGDEQFF | TGTGCCAGCAGCTTAAAAAGGGGGGATGAGCAGTTCTTC
NA | NA | TRBJ2-3 | TRBV11-2 | CASSPGSGARDTQYF | TGTGCCAGCAGCCCGGGGTCGGGGGCGCGAGATACGCAGTATTTT
NA | NA | TRBJ1-3 | TRBV9 | CASSVTTASGNTIYF | TGTGCCAGCAGCGTAACAACAGCCTCTGGAAACACCATATATTTT
NA | TRBD1 | TRBJ1-3 | TRBV19 | CASSTAQRTGDAGNTIYF | TGTGCCAGTAGTACGGCTCAGAGGACAGGGGACGCTGGAAACACCATATATTTT
once | TRBD1 | TRBJ2-7 | TRBV6-5 | CASRGTGGVNEQYF | TGTGCCAGCAGGGGGACAGGGGGCGTTAACGAGCAGTACTTC
NA | NA | TRBJ1-4 | TRBV5-6 | CASSTRLREKLFF | TGTGCCAGCAGCACACGACTACGGGAAAAACTGTTTTTT
NA | NA | TRBJ2-2 | TRBV19 | CASSMLGSLTGELFF | TGTGCCAGTAGTATGCTCGGCAGCCTCACCGGGGAGCTGTTTTTT
NA | TRBD1 | TRBJ1-4 | TRBV6-4 | CASRCSHPGQGRDEKLFF | TGTGCCAGCAGATGTAGCCACCCAGGACAGGGCCGGGATGAAAAACTGTTTTTT